The clone carrying this TCR beta chain occurred once. This record comes from a study of Ad26.COV2.S vaccination and SARS-CoV-2 variants. Specified treatment: some 20 received Ad26.COV2.S at low or high dose, single or two shots; 5 received placebo; per-sample allocation not given. Following the first vaccine or placebo injection, samples were taken on day 63. Participants' vaccine, an Ad26 vector, delivered Wuhan-strain SARS-CoV-2 spike. Libraries were prepared by immunoSEQ multiplex PCR; TCRdb keeps only in-frame clonotypes and omits some of them. The data show more than 300,000 clones, over 80% seen once. V gave up 0 bases and J gave up 5 bases, with 11 bases separating them. CDR3 length: 15 amino acids. Germline CDR1 SGHRS, CDR2 YFSETQ.

This receptor was identified in a person aged 18-65 years who received the Ad26.COV2.S COVID-19 vaccine or a placebo. This chain joins TRBV5-1 and TRBJ2-2, with D maybe TRBD1 (6 bases). This material consisted of peripheral blood, taken in a trial of Ad26.COV2.S vaccine versus placebo. The CDR3 DNA is TGCGCCAGCAGCTTGGAGGGGCAGGGGACCGGGGAGCTGTTTTTT. Protein product: CASSLEGQGTGELFF.